The 20 T cell receptor beta chains listed next were all sequenced from one sample in a study of early T cells in non-severe SARS-CoV-2 infection. TCRdb redid the calling of the 5' RACE reads with MiXCR, one entry per CDR3 protein. The repertoire holds more than 80,000 distinct CDR3 sequences, around an eighth seen once, with roughly 6.4% in the top ten. Sequencing was performed on whole blood. The receptors here all came from an adult who was a healthcare worker with PCR-confirmed SARS-CoV-2 infection or an uninfected control (not recorded which).

This clonotype was seen more than once but under ten times. This sequence joins TRBV20-1 and TRBJ2-5; 7 nucleotides match TRBD1. V was clipped by 4 bases and J by 2 bases; unmatched bases: 7. This CDR3 spans 14 amino acids. Germline CDR1 is DFQATT and CDR2 is SNEGSKA (reference sequence). CDR3 protein: CSAKTGTEQETQYF. In DNA, the CDR3 is TGCAGTGCTAAGACTGGGACAGAACAAGAGACCCAGTACTTC.

This chain uses TRBV28 with TRBJ2-1; D gene uncertain. The V and J ends lost 7 bases and 0 bases respectively, with 7 bases between them. Germline V lookup: CDR1 MDHEN, CDR2 SYDVKM. CDR3 length: 13 residues. CDR3 protein: CASKISSYNEQFF. The CDR3 nucleotides read TGTGCCAGCAAGATAAGCTCCTACAATGAGCAGTTCTTC.

This clonotype was recorded a few times. This chain uses TRBV5-5 with TRBJ1-1; D is undetermined. In germline, CDR1 is SGHKS, CDR2 YYEKEE (reference sequence). The CDR3 totals 14 residues. Trimming cost V 4 bases and J 4 bases, with 14 bases left between them. The CDR3 loop is CASSRGLLGTEAFF. CDR3 DNA: TGTGCCAGCAGCCGGGGTCTCTTAGGCACTGAAGCTTTCTTT. Based on the CDR3 plus reference TRBV5-5 and TRBJ1-1, the full variable domain is DAGVTQSPTHLIKTRGQQVTLRCSPISGHKSVSWYQQVLGQGPQFIFQYYEKEERGRGNFPDRFSARQFPNYSSELNVNALLLGDSALYLCASSRGLLGTEAFFGQGTRLTVV.

The chain couples TRBV14 to TRBJ2-7; D gene ambiguous. The CDR3 is 14 amino acids. The V end lost 1 base, the J end lost 2 bases, and 9 bases lay between the germline ends. CDR1 SGHDN and CDR2 FVKESK come from the germline V gene. The CDR3 coding sequence is TGTGCCAGCAGCCAAGGGGGTCTAACCTACGAGCAGTACTTC. Its translation is CASSQGGLTYEQYF.

This chain connects TRBV20-1 to TRBJ2-1; TRBD2 aligns across 12 bases. This CDR3 comprises 15 residues. The V segment lost 5 bases and the J segment 8 bases; nucleotides outside the gene matches: 10. Looked up from germline, CDR1 is DFQATT and CDR2 is SNEGSKA (reference sequence). The CDR3 loop is CSAEGLAGLADEQFF. The CDR3, as DNA: TGCAGTGCTGAGGGACTAGCGGGCCTGGCCGATGAGCAGTTCTTC.

The chain recombines TRBV18 with TRBJ2-1; D is possibly TRBD1 (6 bases). The V gene lost 2 bases and the J gene lost 6 bases, with 14 bases spanning the gap. The CDR3 sequence is 15 residues long. Germline V CDR1 and CDR2: KGHSH, LQKENI. CDR3 residues: CASSPLQGDGNEQFF. DNA for the CDR3: TGTGCCAGCTCACCATTACAGGGAGACGGCAATGAGCAGTTCTTC.

This clonotype was seen at least ten times. The genes are TRBV9 and TRBJ2-7, with D perhaps TRBD2 (6 bases). V dropped 2 bases and J dropped 3 bases, with 12 bases sitting between them. The CDR3 spans 14 residues. Germline CDR1 reads SGDLS; CDR2 reads YYNGEE. Here the CDR3 reads CASSVASEFYEQYF. The CDR3, as DNA: TGTGCCAGCAGCGTCGCTAGCGAATTCTACGAGCAGTACTTC.

The chain carries TRBV11-3 and TRBJ2-2; no clear D. Germline assignment: CDR1 SGHNT and CDR2 YENEEA. The CDR3 length is 13 residues. V lost 5 bases and J 4 bases, leaving 8 bases between the germline ends. The CDR3: CASSRPSTGELFF. DNA of the CDR3: TGTGCCAGCAGCCGCCCGAGCACCGGGGAGCTGTTTTTT.

This clonotype showed up many times. The rearrangement joins TRBV30 to TRBJ1-1; 7 bases map to TRBD1. V dropped 5 bases and J dropped 0; count of bases not matched to a gene: 9. Germline assignment: CDR1 GTSNPN and CDR2 SVGIG (reference sequence). CDR3 length: 15 amino acids. CDR3 residues: CAWALPTGMNTEAFF. The CDR3, as DNA: TGTGCCTGGGCGCTTCCGACAGGGATGAACACTGAAGCTTTCTTT.

This CDR3 is CASSYSEGSWNEQFF. The CDR3 DNA sequence: TGTGCCAGCAGTTACTCGGAAGGGTCCTGGAATGAGCAGTTCTTC. The chain has TRBV6-5 and TRBJ2-1, with no clear D. CDR1 is MNHEY, CDR2 SVGAGI, per germline. V was cut by 0 bases and J by 7 bases, with 13 bases left in between. The CDR3 is 15 amino acids.

The chain employs TRBV7-8 and TRBJ2-1; D remains ambiguous. CDR1 is SGHVS and CDR2 is FQNEAQ in the germline V gene. The germline V and J ends were trimmed by 2 bases and 8 bases, with 7 bases remaining between them. This CDR3 has 12 amino acids. The CDR3 sequence: CASSLSLDEQFF. As DNA, the CDR3 is TGTGCCAGCAGCTTATCATTGGATGAGCAGTTCTTC.

This chain joins TRBV6-5 and TRBJ2-4, with a possible D match to TRBD2 (5 bases). The germline gives CDR1 MNHEY, CDR2 SVGAGI. CDR3 length equals 16 residues. V lost 5 bases and J 0 bases, leaving 14 bases between the germline ends. The CDR3 nucleotides read TGTGCCAGCAGTAAAACTGGGAGACTAGCCAAAAACATTCAGTACTTC. It specifies CASSKTGRLAKNIQYF.

This clonotype appeared a few times. The CDR3, as DNA: TGTGCCAGCAGTCCCCCCCACCTAGAGACCCAGTACTTC. Its protein product is CASSPPHLETQYF. V gene TRBV12-3 or TRBV12-4 combines with J gene TRBJ2-5, with D unresolved. The CDR3 is made up of 13 amino acids. Trimming took off 5 bases at V and 4 bases at J, with 11 bases between the two ends.

This clonotype has just a few counts. This chain uses TRBV7-9 with TRBJ2-1, with TRBD2 matching 13 bases. The ends lost 4 bases at V and 8 bases at J; junction bases unmatched: 14. Germline V gene sequence: CDR1 SEHNR, CDR2 FQNEAQ (reference sequence). The CDR3 has 18 residues. The CDR3 DNA is TGTGCCAGCAGCTCCGTTGCCGGGACTAGCGGGATTGGAGATGAGCAGTTCTTC. Protein sequence: CASSSVAGTSGIGDEQFF.

There are many counts of this clonotype. The chain links TRBV11-2 to TRBJ2-5, with 7 nucleotides matching TRBD1. Germline CDR1 reads SGHAT; CDR2 reads FQNNGV. This CDR3 is 13 amino acids long. V was pared by 5 bases and J by 4 bases, with 4 bases of the junction left unmatched. The CDR3 loop reads CASSLGTVETQYF. CDR3 DNA sequence: TGTGCCAGCAGCCTCGGGACAGTAGAGACCCAGTACTTC.

This clonotype has a count of ten or more. The genes are TRBV13 and TRBJ1-5, with D tentatively TRBD1 (5 bases). Trimming left V 3 bases short and J 5 bases short, with 8 bases between. The CDR3 totals 13 residues. Germline V gene lookup returns CDR1 PRHDT and CDR2 FYEKMQ (reference sequence). DNA of the CDR3: TGTGCCAGCAGCTTTAGGGGTTATCAGCCCCAGCATTTT. It specifies CASSFRGYQPQHF.

The chain links TRBV25-1 to TRBJ1-1; D remains ambiguous. V lost 6 bases, J lost 6 bases, and 14 bases lay in between. There are 13 residues in the CDR3. Germline V gene sequence: CDR1 MGHDK, CDR2 SYGVNS. The CDR3 loop reads CASRGRLIPEAFF. CDR3 nucleotides: TGTGCCAGCAGAGGACGCTTGATCCCTGAAGCTTTCTTT.

Only a few counts were recorded for this clonotype. The chain joins TRBV28 to TRBJ1-4, with a possible D match to TRBD1 (6 bases). This CDR3 region has 14 residues. V was trimmed by 1 base and J by 7 bases, leaving 10 bases between them. CDR1 MDHEN and CDR2 SYDVKM come from the germline V gene. In DNA, the CDR3 is TGTGCCAGCAGTTTATTCAGGGGAGGTGAAAAACTGTTTTTT. This encodes CASSLFRGGEKLFF.

V usage is TRBV5-5 and J usage is TRBJ1-1, with D tentatively TRBD1 (5 bases). CDR3 size: 16 residues. The V end was cut by 0 bases, the J end by 4 bases, with 16 bases between. Germline V CDR1 and CDR2: SGHKS, YYEKEE (reference sequence). This CDR3 reads CASSLGLLRAPTEAFF. The CDR3 bases are TGTGCCAGCAGCTTGGGACTACTCAGGGCCCCCACTGAAGCTTTCTTT.

The gene calls are TRBV9 and TRBJ2-3; D call uncertain. Between the trimmed V and J ends, which lost 0 bases and 2 bases, there was a span of 10 bases. CDR3 length: 15 residues. The germline CDR1 and CDR2 sequences are SGDLS and YYNGEE. CDR3 loop: CASSVGRADTDTQYF. The DNA for the CDR3 is TGTGCCAGCAGCGTAGGAAGGGCCGACACAGATACGCAGTATTTT.